This TCR beta chain is drawn from a study of vaccination effects on CD4 cells after COVID-19. This clone was observed a few times. Its target is unknown. Peptide-pool stimulation followed by sequencing identified expanded antigen-specific CD4+ clonotypes in the ViraFEST assay. Scientists isolated CD4+ T cells after an approximately 10-day culture period ended. Their SARS-CoV-2 infection, verified by PCR, occurred between March and December 2020. Every well got over 1.5 million PBMC, which were grown with around 10 IU/ml IL-2 and about 10 ug/ml peptides. Method: immunoSEQ multiplex PCR; TCRdb's copy keeps in-frame clones and lacks some. This sample has 21,000 or so clones, with roughly 70% found just once. Germline CDR1 SGHRS, CDR2 YFSETQ. V lost 0 bases, J lost 7 bases, and 8 bases lay in between. The CDR3 has 13 amino acids.

The chain combines TRBV5-1 with TRBJ2-1; D might be TRBD1 or TRBD2, each matching 5 bases. The specimen comprised CD4+ T cells from PBMCs cultured with a peptide pool, sampled before COVID-19 vaccination. The sequence was collected from a human donor who had a prior SARS-CoV-2 infection. The CDR3, as DNA: TGCGCCAGCAGCTTGGGAGGGGTAAATGAGCAGTTCTTC. It translates to CASSLGGVNEQFF. The variable domain in full, with the rest retrieved from reference TRBV5-1 and TRBJ2-1, is KAGVTQTPRYLIKTRGQQVTLSCSPISGHRSVSWYQQTPGQGLQFLFEYFSETQRNKGNFPGRFSGRQFSNSRSEMNVSTLELGDSALYLCASSLGGVNEQFFGPGTRLTVL.